The 11 T cell receptor beta chains listed next were all sequenced from one sample in a study of blood T cell repertoires in COVID-19. The table came from immunoSEQ multiplex PCR; TCRdb's copy has only in-frame clones and leaves some out. This table has over 150,000 clones, approximately 86% appearing once. The sample comprised peripheral blood. These receptors all come from an elderly woman with COVID-19, enrolled during active disease.

This clone was seen once. V usage is TRBV5-1 and J usage is TRBJ1-1; D is unclear. Germline-derived CDR1 and CDR2 are SGHRS and YFSETQ. V was clipped by 4 bases and J by 4 bases, with 17 bases between them. This CDR3 is 15 amino acids long. This CDR3 is CASSPTSSSSTEAFF. For the CDR3, the DNA is TGCGCCAGCAGCCCTACTTCTTCGTCGAGCACTGAAGCTTTCTTT. The full variable domain, in which reference TRBV5-1 and TRBJ1-1 provide the parts outside the CDR3, is KAGVTQTPRYLIKTRGQQVTLSCSPISGHRSVSWYQQTPGQGLQFLFEYFSETQRNKGNFPGRFSGRQFSNSRSEMNVSTLELGDSALYLCASSPTSSSSTEAFFGQGTRLTVV.

This chain connects TRBV5-1 to TRBJ1-5; no clear D gene. The germline CDR1 and CDR2 sequences are SGHRS and YFSETQ. V shed 0 bases and J shed 4 bases, with 11 bases lying between them. This CDR3 has 15 amino acids. The CDR3 DNA sequence: TGCGCCAGCAGCTTGGGAAACGGGGTTAATCAGCCCCAGCATTTT. Amino acids: CASSLGNGVNQPQHF.

The CDR3 nucleotides read TGCGCCAGCAGCTTGGCACTAGCAGCCACAGATACGCAGTATTTT. Its protein is CASSLALAATDTQYF. The chain couples TRBV5-1 to TRBJ2-3; tentatively, D is TRBD2 (6 bases). Per the germline V gene, CDR1 is SGHRS and CDR2 is YFSETQ. V was cut by 0 bases and J by 2 bases, with 10 bases left in between. The CDR3 is 15 residues long.

The J gene is TRBJ2-1, the V gene TRBV7-6; no definite D call. Trimming removed 5 bases from V and 0 bases from J, with 11 bases in between. The CDR3 has 15 amino acids. Germline loops: CDR1 SGHVS, CDR2 FNYEAQ. The CDR3 region is CASSLTVLSYNEQFF. The DNA for the CDR3 is TGTGCCAGCAGCCTGACTGTCCTCTCCTACAATGAGCAGTTCTTC. The full variable domain, in which reference TRBV7-6 and TRBJ2-1 provide the parts outside the CDR3, is GAGVSQSPRYKVTKRGQDVALRCDPISGHVSLYWYRQALGQGPEFLTYFNYEAQQDKSGLPNDRFSAERPEGSISTLTIQRTEQRDSAMYRCASSLTVLSYNEQFFGPGTRLTVL.

This sequence joins TRBV10-3 and TRBJ1-4; D is undetermined. V lost 2 bases and J lost 7, with 11 bases in between. This CDR3 spans 14 amino acids. Per the germline V gene, CDR1 is ENHRY and CDR2 is SYGVKD. The chain's CDR3 is CAISEEPSGEKLFF. The CDR3 DNA reads TGTGCCATCAGTGAGGAACCCTCGGGTGAAAAACTGTTTTTT.

CDR3 in amino acids: CASSQNRATMGTEAFF. CDR3 DNA sequence: TGCGCCAGCAGCCAAAACCGCGCGACTATGGGGACTGAAGCTTTCTTT. The genes are TRBV5-1 and TRBJ1-1; D unclear. CDR1 is SGHRS, CDR2 YFSETQ, per germline. The CDR3 loop spans 16 amino acids. Between the trimmed V and J ends, which lost 4 bases and 5 bases, there was a span of 21 bases.

V gene TRBV10-3 combines with J gene TRBJ2-2; TRBD1 matches at 11 bases. V gave up 6 bases and J gave up 7 bases; unmatched junction bases: 7. The CDR3 is 15 amino acids. From germline, CDR1 is ENHRY and CDR2 SYGVKD. In nucleotides, the CDR3 is TGTGCCATCAGAGCGGACAGGGGGCTGGTCGGGGAGCTGTTTTTT. Encoded protein: CAIRADRGLVGELFF.

The chain recombines TRBV5-1 with TRBJ2-3; D possibly corresponds to TRBD2 (6 bases). Trimming took 0 bases from V and 0 from J, leaving 11 bases between them. Germline values: CDR1 SGHRS, CDR2 YFSETQ. The CDR3 is 16 amino acids. The CDR3 reads CASSLVLRGSTDTQYF. CDR3 nucleotide sequence: TGCGCCAGCAGCTTGGTGTTGCGGGGTAGCACAGATACGCAGTATTTT.

This clone was found once. The rearrangement links TRBV6-6 to TRBJ1-5; D unresolved. The CDR3 extends over 13 amino acids. Germline V gene lookup returns CDR1 MNHNY and CDR2 SVGAGI (reference sequence). Trimming took 8 bases from V and 4 from J, leaving 12 bases between them. The CDR3 here is CASLEPPNQPQHF. CDR3 sequence (DNA): TGTGCCAGCCTAGAACCCCCAAATCAGCCCCAGCATTTT.

CDR3 loop: CASSPPLGDQPQHF. As DNA, the CDR3 is TGTGCCAGCTCACCACCTTTAGGGGATCAGCCCCAGCATTTT. J is TRBJ1-5 and V is TRBV18, with D perhaps matching TRBD1 (5 bases). Germline V gene data show CDR1 as KGHSH and CDR2 as LQKENI. The length of the CDR3 is 14 residues. V was trimmed by 0 bases and J by 5 bases, leaving 8 bases between them.

The chain has TRBV5-1 and TRBJ2-7, with 7 bases matching TRBD2. V dropped 5 bases and J dropped 3; count of bases not matched to a gene: 11. The CDR3 has 15 residues. Germline loops: CDR1 SGHRS, CDR2 YFSETQ. As DNA, the CDR3 is TGCGCCAGCAGTCCGGGCGGGGGACCGGGCTACGAGCAGTACTTC. Residues: CASSPGGGPGYEQYF.